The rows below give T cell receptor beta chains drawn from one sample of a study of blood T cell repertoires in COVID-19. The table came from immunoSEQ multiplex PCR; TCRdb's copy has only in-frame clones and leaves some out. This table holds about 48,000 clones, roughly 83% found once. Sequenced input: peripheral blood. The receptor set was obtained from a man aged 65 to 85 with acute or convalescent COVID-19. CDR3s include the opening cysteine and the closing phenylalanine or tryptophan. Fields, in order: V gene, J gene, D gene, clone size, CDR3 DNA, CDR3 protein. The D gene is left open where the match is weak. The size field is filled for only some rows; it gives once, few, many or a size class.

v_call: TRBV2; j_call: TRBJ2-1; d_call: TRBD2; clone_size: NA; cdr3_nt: TGTGCCAGCAGTGAAGTGCGCGGGGGGAATGAGCAGTTCTTC; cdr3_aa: CASSEVRGGNEQFF
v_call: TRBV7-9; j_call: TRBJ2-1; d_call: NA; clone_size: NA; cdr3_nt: TGTGCCAGCAGCACCGTTAGGGGTGGGGATGAGCAGTTCTTC; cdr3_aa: CASSTVRGGDEQFF
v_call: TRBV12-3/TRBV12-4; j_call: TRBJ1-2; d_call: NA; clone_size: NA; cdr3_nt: TGTGCCAGCAGTCTCGGACAGAACTATGGCTACACCTTC; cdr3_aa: CASSLGQNYGYTF
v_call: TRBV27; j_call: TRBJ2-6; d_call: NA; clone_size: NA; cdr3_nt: TGTGCCTCCACCGGGTGGACCGGACTTGGGGCCAACGTCCTGACTTTC; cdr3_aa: CASTGWTGLGANVLTF
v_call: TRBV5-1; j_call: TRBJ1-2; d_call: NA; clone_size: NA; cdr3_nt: TGCGCCAGCAGCTTGGGGGGCCCATCTAACTATGGCTACACCTTC; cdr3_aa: CASSLGGPSNYGYTF
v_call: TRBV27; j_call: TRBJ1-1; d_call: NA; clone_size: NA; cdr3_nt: TGTGCCAGCAGTTTTTGGGGCAGGGGGAACACTGAAGCTTTCTTT; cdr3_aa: CASSFWGRGNTEAFF
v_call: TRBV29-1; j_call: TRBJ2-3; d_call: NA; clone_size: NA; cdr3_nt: TGCAGCGTTGAATCAGGGCGCACAGATACGCAGTATTTT; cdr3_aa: CSVESGRTDTQYF
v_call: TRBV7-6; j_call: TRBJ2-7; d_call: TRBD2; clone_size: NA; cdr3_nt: TGTGCCAGCAGCCCGGGCGGGAGATCGACCTACGAGCAGTACTTC; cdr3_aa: CASSPGGRSTYEQYF
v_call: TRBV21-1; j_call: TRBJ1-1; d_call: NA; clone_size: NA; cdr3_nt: TGTGCCAGCACCCCAGGGCCCCCGCTCACTGAAGCTTTCTTT; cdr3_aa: CASTPGPPLTEAFF
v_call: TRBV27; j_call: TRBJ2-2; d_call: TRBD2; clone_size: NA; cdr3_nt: TGTGCCTCACGGGGGGGGCGGAACACCGGGGAGCTGTTTTTT; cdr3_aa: CASRGGRNTGELFF
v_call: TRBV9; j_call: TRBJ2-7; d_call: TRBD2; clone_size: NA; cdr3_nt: TGTGCCAGCAGCGTATCTCATAGCCCGTTGGGACTATACGAGCAGTACTTC; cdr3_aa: CASSVSHSPLGLYEQYF
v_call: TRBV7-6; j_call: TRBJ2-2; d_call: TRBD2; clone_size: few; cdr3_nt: TGTGCCAGCAGACCTATAGCGGGAGTAATCACCGGGGAGCTGTTTTTT; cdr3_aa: CASRPIAGVITGELFF
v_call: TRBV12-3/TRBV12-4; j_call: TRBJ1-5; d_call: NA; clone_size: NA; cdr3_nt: TGTGCCAGCAGTGGGTTAGGGGGACAGCCCCAGCATTTT; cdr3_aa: CASSGLGGQPQHF
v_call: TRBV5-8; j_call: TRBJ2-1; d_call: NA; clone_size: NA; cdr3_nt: TGTGCCAGCAGCTCCTTTAGCTGGAATCGAGGCAATGAGCAGTTCTTC; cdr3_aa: CASSSFSWNRGNEQFF
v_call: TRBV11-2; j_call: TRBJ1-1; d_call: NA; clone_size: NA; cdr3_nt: TGTGCCAGCAGCTTAGTTATGAACACTGAAGCTTTCTTT; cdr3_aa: CASSLVMNTEAFF
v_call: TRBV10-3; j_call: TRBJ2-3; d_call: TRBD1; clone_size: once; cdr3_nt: TGTGCCATCAGCCGACAGGGGGCCACAGATACGCAGTATTTT; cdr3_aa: CAISRQGATDTQYF
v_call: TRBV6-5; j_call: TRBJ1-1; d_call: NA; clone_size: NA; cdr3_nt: TGTGCCAGCAGCCCCGGACGGGAAGAAGCTTTCTTT; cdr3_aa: CASSPGREEAFF
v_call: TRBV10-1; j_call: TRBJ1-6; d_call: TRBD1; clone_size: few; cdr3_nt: TGCGCCAGCAGACCTGGACAGGGGGCGAATTCACCCCTCCACTTT; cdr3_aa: CASRPGQGANSPLHF
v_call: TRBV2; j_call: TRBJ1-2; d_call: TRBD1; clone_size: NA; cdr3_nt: TGTGCCAGCAGAAGGACAGGGGACAACTATGGCTACACCTTC; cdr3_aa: CASRRTGDNYGYTF
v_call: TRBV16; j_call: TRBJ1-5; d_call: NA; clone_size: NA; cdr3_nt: TGTGCCAGCAGCCGCCTTCCACAACAGCCCCAGCATTTT; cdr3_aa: CASSRLPQQPQHF
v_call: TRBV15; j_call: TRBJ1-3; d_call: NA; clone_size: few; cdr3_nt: TGTGCCACCAGCAGACCTCGGGGGACTGGAAACACCATATATTTT; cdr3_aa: CATSRPRGTGNTIYF
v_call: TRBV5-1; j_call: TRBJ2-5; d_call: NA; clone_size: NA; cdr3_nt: TGCGCCAGCAGTTCAACCGGGACACGGGCGTTCGAAGAGACCCAGTACTTC; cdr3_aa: CASSSTGTRAFEETQYF
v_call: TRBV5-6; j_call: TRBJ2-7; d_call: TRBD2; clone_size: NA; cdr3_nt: TGTGCCAGCAGCTCTGCTAGCGGGGCCACCTACGAGCAGTACTTC; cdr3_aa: CASSSASGATYEQYF
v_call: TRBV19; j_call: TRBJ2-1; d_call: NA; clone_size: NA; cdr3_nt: TGTGCCAGTACCAGAGCCGGCTCGGGGACTCATGAGCAGTTCTTC; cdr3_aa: CASTRAGSGTHEQFF
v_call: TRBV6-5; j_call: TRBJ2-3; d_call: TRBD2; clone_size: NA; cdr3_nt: TGTGCCAGCAGTACAGGCGGGGGGACAGATACGCAGTATTTT; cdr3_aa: CASSTGGGTDTQYF
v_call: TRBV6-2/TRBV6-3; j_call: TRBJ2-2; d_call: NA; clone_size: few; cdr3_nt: TGTGCCAGCACCCCCCGGCGAGGAGGGGAGCTGTTTTTT; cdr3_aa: CASTPRRGGELFF
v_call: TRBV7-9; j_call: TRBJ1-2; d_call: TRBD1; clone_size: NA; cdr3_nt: TGTGCCAGCAGCCACTGGGACAGGGGGGACGGCTACACCTTC; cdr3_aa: CASSHWDRGDGYTF
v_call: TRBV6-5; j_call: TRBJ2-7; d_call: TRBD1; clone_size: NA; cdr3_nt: TGTGCCAGCAGTAACCCGGGACAGGGGGGGGAGCAGTACTTC; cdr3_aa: CASSNPGQGGEQYF
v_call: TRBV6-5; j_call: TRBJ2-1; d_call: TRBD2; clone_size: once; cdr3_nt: TGTGCCAGCAGTTACCCTAGCGGGGGGGTGCAGTTCTTC; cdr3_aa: CASSYPSGGVQFF
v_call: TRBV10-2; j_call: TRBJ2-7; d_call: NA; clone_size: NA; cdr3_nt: TGCGCCAGCGGGCCGGCGGATAGCGACGAGCAGTACTTC; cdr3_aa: CASGPADSDEQYF
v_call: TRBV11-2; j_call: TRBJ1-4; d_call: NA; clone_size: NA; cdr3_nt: TGTGCCAGCAGCTTAGAGGGGCGACAGGAGTATGAAAAACTGTTTTTT; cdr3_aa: CASSLEGRQEYEKLFF
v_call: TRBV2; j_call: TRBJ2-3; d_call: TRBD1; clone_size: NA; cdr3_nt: TGTGCCAGCAGTGTCGAGACAGGGTCAGATACGCAGTATTTT; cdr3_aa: CASSVETGSDTQYF
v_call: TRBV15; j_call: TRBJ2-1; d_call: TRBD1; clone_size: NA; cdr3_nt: TGTGCCACCAGTAACCGGGACAGGCACCACAATGAGCAGTTCTTC; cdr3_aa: CATSNRDRHHNEQFF
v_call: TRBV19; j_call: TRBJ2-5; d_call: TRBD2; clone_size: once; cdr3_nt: TGTGCCAGTAGTATATTGACTAGCGGGCAAGAGACCCAGTACTTC; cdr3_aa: CASSILTSGQETQYF
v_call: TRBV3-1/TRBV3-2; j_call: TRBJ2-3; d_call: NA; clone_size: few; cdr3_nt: TGTGCCAGCAGCCAAGCCCGAGGGTCAGATACGCAGTATTTT; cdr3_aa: CASSQARGSDTQYF
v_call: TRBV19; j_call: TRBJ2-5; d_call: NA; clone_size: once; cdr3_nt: TGTGCCAGTAGTATCCAAACAGGGGGGGGCCAAGAGACCCAGTACTTC; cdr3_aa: CASSIQTGGGQETQYF
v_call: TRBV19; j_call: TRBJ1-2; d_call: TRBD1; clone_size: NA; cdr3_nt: TGTGCCAGTGGGGGGACAGCTAACTATGGCTACACCTTC; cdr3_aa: CASGGTANYGYTF
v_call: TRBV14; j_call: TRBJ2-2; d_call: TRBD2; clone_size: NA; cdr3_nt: TGTGCCAGCAGCCAGACCAGCGGGATAATAGTCGGGGAGCTGTTTTTT; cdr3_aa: CASSQTSGIIVGELFF
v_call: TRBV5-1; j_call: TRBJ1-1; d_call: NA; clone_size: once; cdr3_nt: TGCGCCAGCAGCTCGAGGGAGGGAGGAAACACTGAAGCTTTCTTT; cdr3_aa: CASSSREGGNTEAFF
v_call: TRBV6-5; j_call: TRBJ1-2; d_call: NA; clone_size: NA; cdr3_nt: TGTGCCAGCAGTCGACTCCAGACAGGAGGTGGCTACACCTTC; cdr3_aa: CASSRLQTGGGYTF
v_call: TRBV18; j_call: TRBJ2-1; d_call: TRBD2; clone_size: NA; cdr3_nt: TGTGCCAGCTCACCGGGACTAGCGGGGTATAATGAGCAGTTCTTC; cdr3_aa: CASSPGLAGYNEQFF
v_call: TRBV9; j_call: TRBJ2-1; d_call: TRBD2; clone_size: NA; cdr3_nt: TGTGCCAGCAGCGTAGTTCCTAGCGGGAGGCCCAGCTCCTACAATGAGCAGTTCTTC; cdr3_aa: CASSVVPSGRPSSYNEQFF
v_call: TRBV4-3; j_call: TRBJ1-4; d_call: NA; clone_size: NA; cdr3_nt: TGCGCCAGCAGCCAAAACGGTCCCGGTGAAAAACTGTTTTTT; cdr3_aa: CASSQNGPGEKLFF
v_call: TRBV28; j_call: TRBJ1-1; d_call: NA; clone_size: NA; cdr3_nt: TGTGCCAGCAGTTTAGCCCGGGATGAAGCTTTCTTT; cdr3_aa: CASSLARDEAFF
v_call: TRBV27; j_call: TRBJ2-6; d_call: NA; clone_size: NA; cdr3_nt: TGTGCCAGCAGTCGACAGGCTGGGGCCAACGTCCTGACTTTC; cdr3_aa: CASSRQAGANVLTF